The entry below gives a single T cell receptor beta chain sequence along with its context. What this receptor recognizes is not known. Base qualities are not recorded, but no much larger clone differs from it by a single base. V is reduced by 5 bases and J by 0 bases, leaving a spacing of 10 bases between them. Per the germline V gene (reference sequence), LNHDA is the CDR1 and SQIVND is the CDR2. From the cysteine through the phenylalanine, the CDR3 covers 14 amino acids. CDR3 DNA only is kept here, 42 bases in frame from base 1. This sample was included in a study of long-term antiretroviral therapy in people with HIV (dated by TCRdb to 2021 to 2024). Study-level background: Collection of the earliest samples took place about a decade ahead of the 2015 WHO recommendation for immediate ART, at a time when ART was typically delayed until CD4 counts fell. No cross-contamination during QIAcube processing was shown when test extractions of a monoclonal T-cell line were performed alongside fewer than 40 polyclonal samples. A total of roughly 200 cryopreserved PBMC samples came from 25 to 35 adults with confirmed HIV infection and were collected serially over a mean of approximately 6 years (range 1-12). This retrospective serial study examined whether starting ART and sustained HIV suppression were associated with changes in the composition and diversity of the TRB repertoire in peripheral blood. About 35% of the 30 participants with HIV were female.

The immunoSEQ hsTCRB v3.0 assay was used at survey level resolution for TRB variable region sequencing. TRB sequencing targeted a depth of about 40,000-55,000 T-cell genomes per sample. An Illumina MiSeq with a v3 150-cycle kit was used to sequence the pooled TRB libraries. Turning to the authors' computational methods: Repertoire analysis was performed in R inside a reproducible Nextflow workflow that covered QC, data transformation and analysis. LymphoSeq2, an R package for exploring AIRR-Seq data, was used to implement custom analyses. Four samples yielding fewer than 5000 total TRB sequences were excluded, leaving 188 analyzed HIV repertoires. Among the 180 to 200 retained HIV repertoires, approximately 57 were collected before ART initiation and 120 to 130 were collected after ART initiation. Repertoires were downsampled to 5000 TRB nucleotide sequences, with summary statistics averaged over 100 downsampling iterations. TRB sequences were retained for analysis only if CDR3 regions of at least seven amino acids were present. Diversity was assessed using a clonality score derived from Shannon entropy and using the Gini coefficient. Repertoire networks linked the top 5000 CDR3 amino acid sequences whenever two sequences differed by an edit distance of one. For TRB CDR3 amino acid sequences, GLIPH2 was used to predict antigen specificity groups and MHC restriction. To flag known CMV, EBV, HIV or tissue antigen associations, CDR3 amino acid sequences were matched against VDJdb and McPAS-TCR. Pre-ART, post-ART and control groups were compared with Wilcoxon signed-rank tests and Holm-Bonferroni correction. The source is immuneACCESS, and TCRdb retained only in-frame sequences with V and J called. Part of the clones is not carried over; for the studies checked, unresolved V genes explain less than half of this, and the remainder is unexplained. The V and J calls and the clone size are those of that table, but D and trimming were determined from the DNA. The sample includes about 37,000 clones, with under 85% observed a single time. 5.5% to 8% of the sample lies in the top ten.

Participants were included only if at least one PBMC sample before ART initiation and at least two post-ART samples were available. Treatment was received in the United States of America by all participants with HIV. Before DNA extraction, cryopreserved samples of about 0.9-11 million PBMC were thawed and then washed. At the time of the earliest PBMC sample for each participant with HIV, ages ranged from roughly 20 to 54 years. PBMC samples from each participant spanned 1-4 timepoints before ART initiation and 2-8 timepoints after ART initiation, with a median of 7 samples. Serial HIV viral load, CD4+ T-cell count, ART history and demographic data were obtained for every participant. A Qiagen kit on a QIAcube was used to extract genomic DNA from unsorted PBMC, with samples processed in batches of 12. The paper's findings and limits, for the study overall: The samples span the years 2004 to 2017, and the ART regimens used may be less effective than current regimens. CDR3 length ranges in HIV repertoires were narrower than in controls, and network structure suggested an antigen-experienced repertoire with only a slight naive shift after ART. No data were available on ART adherence, viral resistance or therapy changes, limiting inferences about post-ART repertoire changes. Starting ART was linked to a significant rise in TRB diversity, yet even with long-term ART the diversity remained significantly lower than in transplant donor controls. The repertoire was dominated across all time points by expanded TRB clones identified before ART initiation, although this dominance was seen to fluctuate and to decrease in many PLHIV after ART. Owing to limited PBMC availability, only the TCR beta chain was sequenced, without alpha chain pairing. Unsorted PBMC were profiled instead of sorted CD4+ and CD8+ T cells because pre-ART samples had limited cell numbers.

The chain was built from TRBV19 and TRBJ1-1, and possibly TRBD1, on 5 matching bases. The TCR originated in a man in his late teens or twenties with HIV. The specimen comprised unsorted PBMCs, sampled 1 year after starting antiretroviral therapy. CDR3 protein: CASSWGRLNTEAFF. The DNA reads TGTGCCAGTAGTTGGGGACGGCTGAACACTGAAGCTTTCTTT.